A single sample is the source of the 8 T cell receptor beta chains below, sequenced in a study of technical replicates of blood from a few donors (dated by TCRdb to about 2017). Library preparation was by the immunoSEQ multiplex PCR assay. Entries here come from immuneACCESS through TCRdb and include only in-frame sequences with V and J called. Some clones fail to appear in such tables; in the studies checked, an unresolved V gene covers under half of the shortfall, and the cause of the remainder is unknown. The sample data list 60,000 to 70,000 clones, and more than 95% of these were observed just once. The ten largest clones capture under 0.2% of the sample. Sequencing was carried out using T cells isolated from PBMCs. These receptors all come from a human donor in good health.

The rearrangement links TRBV25-1 to TRBJ2-1; 9 bases match TRBD1. This CDR3 is 15 amino acids long. CDR1 is MGHDK and CDR2 is SYGVNS in the germline V gene. The ends lost 6 bases at V and 0 bases at J; junction bases unmatched: 3. The CDR3 here is CASSADRGSYNEQFF. In DNA, the CDR3 is TGTGCCAGCAGCGCGGACAGGGGCTCCTACAATGAGCAGTTCTTC.

J is TRBJ2-3 and V is TRBV5-6, with no clear D. This CDR3 has 14 residues. Trimming stripped 4 bases from V and 4 bases from J, with 13 bases between. Germline V lookup: CDR1 SGHDT, CDR2 YYEEEE. The DNA of the CDR3 is TGTGCCAGCAGCCTCGAGTGGTTGGCAGATACGCAGTATTTT. Its translation: CASSLEWLADTQYF.

The V gene is TRBV27, the J gene TRBJ1-3; weak D call: TRBD1 (6 bases). This CDR3 is 16 amino acids long. Trimming stripped 6 bases from V and 2 bases from J, with 17 bases between. Germline values: CDR1 MNHEY, CDR2 SMNVEV (reference sequence). The CDR3 here is CASSSGAGATGNTIYF. In DNA, the CDR3 is TGTGCCAGCAGCTCCGGGGCAGGGGCAACTGGAAACACCATATATTTT.

The chain combines TRBV9 with TRBJ2-7; D not certain. CDR3 length: 13 residues. CDR1 is SGDLS, CDR2 YYNGEE, per germline. Trimming took off 3 bases at V and 4 bases at J, with 11 bases between the two ends. CDR3 sequence reads: CASSASDGYEQYF. CDR3 coding DNA: TGTGCCAGCAGCGCCTCAGACGGGTACGAGCAGTACTTC.

This chain links TRBV7-8 with TRBJ2-7, with D perhaps matching TRBD1 (6 bases). The CDR3 has 16 residues. Trimming stripped 1 base from V and 0 bases from J, with 13 bases between. Germline V gene data show CDR1 as SGHVS and CDR2 as FQNEAQ. CDR3 bases: TGTGCCAGCAGCTTAGGGGGAAGGACAGTCTCCTACGAGCAGTACTTC. Translation: CASSLGGRTVSYEQYF.

Here the CDR3 reads CASSPKDSRGPYEQYF. The CDR3 bases are TGTGCCAGCAGCCCAAAGGACTCCCGAGGCCCCTACGAGCAGTACTTC. V usage is TRBV7-9 and J usage is TRBJ2-7, with D perhaps TRBD2 (5 bases). The CDR3 is made up of 16 amino acids. Germline assignment: CDR1 SEHNR and CDR2 FQNEAQ (reference sequence). Trimming stripped 5 bases from V and 2 bases from J, with 19 bases between.

The chain carries TRBV5-1 and TRBJ2-1; 10 bases fit TRBD1. With V trimmed by 0 bases and J by 7 bases, 7 bases remained unmatched. Germline V gene sequence: CDR1 SGHRS, CDR2 YFSETQ. The CDR3 sequence is 16 residues long. The CDR3 nucleotides are TGCGCCAGCAGCTTGGTTCGGGACAGGGGCGTTAATGAGCAGTTCTTC. This gives the protein CASSLVRDRGVNEQFF.

The chain recombines TRBV15 with TRBJ1-5; D is possibly TRBD1 (5 bases). V shed 3 bases and J shed 4 bases, with 13 bases lying between them. The germline CDR1 and CDR2 sequences are LNHNV and YYDKDF (reference sequence). This CDR3 spans 15 amino acids. The CDR3 bases are TGTGCCACCAGCAGGTGGGTGGGGGGGAATCAGCCCCAGCATTTT. Amino acid sequence: CATSRWVGGNQPQHF.